The rows below give T cell receptor beta chains drawn from one sample of a study of blood T cell repertoires in COVID-19. The table came from immunoSEQ multiplex PCR; TCRdb's copy has only in-frame clones and leaves some out. In the table there are some 240,000 clones, around 84% of which are singletons. Source material: PBMCs or T cells enriched from blood (not recorded which). Receptor source: a man between 25 and 39 years old with acute COVID-19. Each CDR3 is given with its conserved first and last residue. A D gene is named only where the DNA matches it firmly. Size is omitted from some rows. Given values are once, few, many or a class for expanded clones.

>NA|NA|TRBV11-1|TRBJ1-1
TGTGCCAGCAGCTTATTGGCCATGAACACTGAAGCTTTCTTT
CASSLLAMNTEAFF
>NA|TRBD1|TRBV11-2|TRBJ2-2
TGTGCCAGCAGCTCCACCGGAACCCGGGACAGAAACACCGGGGAGCTGTTTTTT
CASSSTGTRDRNTGELFF
>NA|NA|TRBV9|TRBJ2-3
TGTGCCAGCAGCGCGGGAGTCGGCACAGATACGCAGTATTTT
CASSAGVGTDTQYF
>NA|NA|TRBV7-8|TRBJ2-2
TGTGCCAGCAGCTTACGTGCGGCCGGGGAGCTGTTTTTT
CASSLRAAGELFF
>NA|NA|TRBV6-2/TRBV6-3|TRBJ2-2
TGTGCCAGCAGTCAAATTTACACCGGGGAGCTGTTTTTT
CASSQIYTGELFF
>once|NA|TRBV29-1|TRBJ1-1
TGCGGGGGGGAGAACACTGAAGCTTTCTTT
CGGENTEAFF
>once|NA|TRBV5-1|TRBJ2-6
TGCGCCAGCAGCACTGGGGGCGGTGGGGCCAACGTCCTGACTTTC
CASSTGGGGANVLTF
>few|NA|TRBV24-1|TRBJ1-2
TGTGCCACCAGAGACAGGTTCTATGGCTACACCTTC
CATRDRFYGYTF
>NA|NA|TRBV4-1|TRBJ1-2
TGCGCCAGCAGCCCGGTACAGGGAAAAAGCTATGGCTACACCTTC
CASSPVQGKSYGYTF
>NA|TRBD2|TRBV5-8|TRBJ2-1
TGTGCCAGCAGCTTAGCGGGAAACTCCTACAATGAGCAGTTCTTC
CASSLAGNSYNEQFF
>NA|NA|TRBV5-1|TRBJ1-1
TGTGCCAGCAGGTCTACAGGGATAAACACTGAAGCTTTCTTT
CASRSTGINTEAFF
>many|TRBD2|TRBV5-1|TRBJ2-2
TGCGCCAGCAGATCTCGCGGGACTAGCGTCGGGGAGCTGTTTTTT
CASRSRGTSVGELFF
>NA|TRBD1|TRBV6-5|TRBJ1-2
TGTGCCAGCAGTTACACCGGGACAGGATCCGGCTACACCTTC
CASSYTGTGSGYTF
>once|TRBD1|TRBV5-4|TRBJ1-1
TGTGCCAGCAGCCCGATGGGGACAGGGTGGACTGAAGCTTTCTTT
CASSPMGTGWTEAFF
>NA|NA|TRBV27|TRBJ1-2
TGTGCCAGCAGTTTTACCGGGAACTATGGCTACACCTTC
CASSFTGNYGYTF
>NA|NA|TRBV5-1|TRBJ2-3
TGCGCCAGCAGCTCACTTCCCGAGATTGCCACAGATACGCAGTATTTT
CASSSLPEIATDTQYF
>NA|NA|TRBV5-1|TRBJ2-5
TGCGCCAGCAGCCAAATCCCCCCGGACACACAAGAGACCCAGTACTTC
CASSQIPPDTQETQYF
>NA|TRBD2|TRBV10-2|TRBJ2-1
TGCGCCAGCAGTGAATGGCGGGGGGACAATGAGCAGTTCTTC
CASSEWRGDNEQFF
>once|NA|TRBV29-1|TRBJ1-2
TGCAGCGTCGACCCGGGATGGGCAATCCATGGCTACACCTTC
CSVDPGWAIHGYTF
>NA|NA|TRBV19|TRBJ1-1
TGTGCCAGTACCTGGGGGGGAAGCGACACTGAAGCTTTCTTT
CASTWGGSDTEAFF
>NA|TRBD1|TRBV28|TRBJ1-5
TGTGCCAGCAGTGCCACAGGGGTAAGAAATCAGCCCCAGCATTTT
CASSATGVRNQPQHF
>NA|NA|TRBV28|TRBJ1-2
TGTGCCAGCACCGAAACTGGACTGGATTATGGCTACACCTTC
CASTETGLDYGYTF
>NA|NA|TRBV2|TRBJ1-2
TGTGCCAGCAACTCTCGTGCGGATGGCTACACCTTC
CASNSRADGYTF
>NA|NA|TRBV6-5|TRBJ1-6
TGTGCCAGCAGTTCAGCGAGCTCCTATAATTCACCCCTCCACTTT
CASSSASSYNSPLHF
>NA|NA|TRBV5-1|TRBJ2-2
TGTGCCAGCAGCTTGGGCGGGACGAACACCGGGGAGCTGTTTTTT
CASSLGGTNTGELFF
>NA|NA|TRBV10-3|TRBJ1-1
TGTGCCATCAGCGCTGGGGAGAGGACTGAAGCTTTCTTT
CAISAGERTEAFF
>NA|NA|TRBV20-1|TRBJ1-1
TGCAGTGCCCACAGGAACACTGAAGCTTTCTTT
CSAHRNTEAFF
>NA|NA|TRBV5-4|TRBJ1-1
TGTGCCAGCAGCTTCCCCGGACACAACGAAGCTTTCTTT
CASSFPGHNEAFF
>NA|TRBD1|TRBV6-6|TRBJ2-3
TGTGCCAGCGACGGCAGGGGGACAGATACGCAGTATTTT
CASDGRGTDTQYF
>few|NA|TRBV6-4|TRBJ2-3
TGTGCCAGCAGTCCGAGGGGGGGGGAGGATACGCAGTATTTT
CASSPRGGEDTQYF
>NA|NA|TRBV24-1|TRBJ2-3
TGTGCCACCAGTGATAAGGGAGAGGGCACAGATACGCAGTATTTT
CATSDKGEGTDTQYF
>NA|NA|TRBV21-1|TRBJ2-3
TGTGCCAGCAGCCATCTGGGGCTAGCGCGCACAGATACGCAGTATTTT
CASSHLGLARTDTQYF
>NA|NA|TRBV9|TRBJ2-2
TGTGCCAGCAGCGCCCAGGTGCTGGCCAACACCGGGGAGCTGTTTTTT
CASSAQVLANTGELFF
>NA|TRBD1|TRBV5-1|TRBJ1-5
TGCGCCAGCAGCCCGACAGGGGAGTATCAGCCCCAGCATTTT
CASSPTGEYQPQHF
>NA|NA|TRBV27|TRBJ1-2
TGTGCCAGCAGTTCGCTCTTTGGCAGGGACTATGGCTACACCTTC
CASSSLFGRDYGYTF
>NA|NA|TRBV6-5|TRBJ1-4
TGTGCCAGCAAAAATTTGGGAGGTAATGAAAAACTGTTTTTT
CASKNLGGNEKLFF
>once|NA|TRBV4-3|TRBJ2-3
TGCGCCAGCAGCAAAAAATCCCTAGGCGGGTCTTTCACAGATACGCAGTATTTT
CASSKKSLGGSFTDTQYF
>NA|TRBD1|TRBV6-5|TRBJ1-2
TGTGCCAGCAGTTACTCCTTAAAAGGGACAGTTTATGGCTACACCTTC
CASSYSLKGTVYGYTF
>NA|TRBD1|TRBV18|TRBJ1-2
TGTGCCAGCTCCTCACCACCCATAAACACCGGACAGGGGATAGTATATGGCTACACCTTC
CASSSPPINTGQGIVYGYTF
>once|NA|TRBV28|TRBJ1-2
TGTGCCAGCACCCTAGGAGGGTCCAACTATGGCTACACCTTC
CASTLGGSNYGYTF
>NA|TRBD1|TRBV18|TRBJ1-3
TGTGCCAGCTCTCCATGGGACAGGGGGAACGGAAACACCATATATTTT
CASSPWDRGNGNTIYF
>NA|TRBD1|TRBV28|TRBJ1-6
TGTGCCAGCAGCCGGACAGGGTTTTCGTGGAGGGATGGGTCACCCCTCCACTTT
CASSRTGFSWRDGSPLHF